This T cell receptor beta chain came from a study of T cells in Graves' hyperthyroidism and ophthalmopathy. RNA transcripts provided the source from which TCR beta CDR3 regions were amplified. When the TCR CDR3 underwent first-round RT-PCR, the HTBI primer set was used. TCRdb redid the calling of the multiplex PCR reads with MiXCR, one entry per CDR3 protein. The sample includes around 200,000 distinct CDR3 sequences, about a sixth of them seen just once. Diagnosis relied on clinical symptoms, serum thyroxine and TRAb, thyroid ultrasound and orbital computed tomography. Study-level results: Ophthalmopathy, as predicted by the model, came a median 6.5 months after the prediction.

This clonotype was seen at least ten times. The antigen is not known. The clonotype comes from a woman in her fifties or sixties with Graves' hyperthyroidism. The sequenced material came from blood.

This CDR3 is CASSLPGGKNTEAFF. For the CDR3, the DNA is TGTGCCAGCAGCCTCCCGGGAGGGAAGAACACTGAAGCTTTCTTT. This sequence joins TRBV7-9 and TRBJ1-1, with no clear D. Deletions cut 5 bases from V and 1 base from J, with 14 bases between. There are 15 residues in the CDR3. Germline V lookup: CDR1 SEHNR, CDR2 FQNEAQ (reference sequence).